The rows below give T cell receptor beta chains drawn from one sample of a study of cytotoxic CD8 clonotypes in ibrutinib-treated CLL. Generated by immunoSEQ multiplex PCR, the TCRdb table keeps only in-frame clones and is missing some. This sample has roughly 30,000 clones, with 76% found just once. Source: PBMCs, taken after 36 months of ibrutinib treatment. All receptors derive from a human donor with chronic lymphocytic leukemia. The CDR3 runs from the conserved cysteine through the conserved F or W. A D gene is named only where the DNA matches it firmly. Where a row states a size, it is once, few, many or the class of an expanded clone; other rows omit it.

v_call,d_call,clone_size,j_call,cdr3_aa,cdr3_nt
TRBV20-1,-,few,TRBJ1-2,CSARKTELSTF,TGCAGTGCGCGAAAGACAGAGCTGAGCACCTTC
TRBV4-1,-,-,TRBJ1-2,CASSRGESKDNYGYTF,TGCGCCAGCAGCCGGGGGGAGAGCAAAGATAACTATGGCTACACCTTC
TRBV6-5,-,-,TRBJ2-3,CASRPGRPTQYF,TGTGCCAGCAGACCCGGAAGGCCCACGCAGTATTTT
TRBV10-2,TRBD2,once,TRBJ2-3,CASNVAGGPDTQYF,TGCGCCAGCAATGTAGCGGGGGGGCCAGATACGCAGTATTTT
TRBV6-6,TRBD1,-,TRBJ1-5,CASSHRDRFNQPQHF,TGTGCCAGCAGTCATCGGGACAGGTTCAATCAGCCCCAGCATTTT
TRBV29-1,-,many,TRBJ1-2,CSAEGGNEGYTF,TGCAGCGCGGAAGGCGGGAATGAGGGCTACACCTTC
TRBV28,TRBD1,-,TRBJ1-2,CAGLARDRDHGYTF,TGTGCCGGCCTTGCCCGGGACAGGGACCATGGCTACACCTTC
TRBV28,-,-,TRBJ1-2,CASSPPVSGYTF,TGTGCCAGCAGTCCCCCCGTTAGCGGCTACACCTTC
TRBV4-2,-,-,TRBJ1-3,CASSPGPRGDLDSGNTIYF,TGTGCCAGCAGCCCCGGCCCCAGGGGCGACTTGGACTCTGGAAACACCATATATTTT
TRBV5-6,-,-,TRBJ1-4,CASSLVAGLNEKLFF,TGTGCCAGCAGCTTGGTGGCAGGGTTGAATGAAAAACTGTTTTTT
TRBV2,-,-,TRBJ1-1,CASSGKPRLDMNTEAFF,TGTGCCAGCAGCGGCAAACCTAGGCTCGACATGAACACTGAAGCTTTCTTT
TRBV6-4,TRBD2,-,TRBJ2-1,CASGTGGEQFF,TGTGCCAGCGGCACCGGGGGGGAGCAGTTCTTC
TRBV29-1,-,-,TRBJ2-7,CSVEGLPQAGPYEQYF,TGCAGCGTTGAAGGCCTACCCCAGGCAGGACCCTACGAGCAGTACTTC
TRBV7-2,-,-,TRBJ2-7,CASSLGLGASSYEQYF,TGTGCCAGCAGCTTAGGGCTGGGGGCAAGTTCCTACGAGCAGTACTTC
TRBV5-1,TRBD1,few,TRBJ2-3,CASILDRNTDTQYF,TGCGCCAGCATCTTGGACAGGAACACAGATACGCAGTATTTT
TRBV27,-,-,TRBJ1-2,CASSFGAGDGYTF,TGTGCCAGCAGTTTCGGGGCAGGGGACGGCTACACCTTC
TRBV7-9,-,-,TRBJ1-6,CASSLASKSGSPLHF,TGTGCCAGCAGCTTAGCGTCTAAGTCGGGCTCACCCCTCCACTTT
TRBV7-8,-,few,TRBJ2-7,CASSPIGVNGEQYF,TGTGCCAGCAGCCCAATAGGGGTTAACGGCGAGCAGTACTTC
TRBV5-1,-,few,TRBJ2-1,CASSPGDTGVFREQFF,TGCGCCAGCAGCCCCGGGGACACGGGGGTGTTTCGTGAGCAGTTCTTC
TRBV7-9,-,-,TRBJ1-1,CASSLEGMNTEAFF,TGTGCCAGCAGCTTGGAGGGGATGAACACTGAAGCTTTCTTT
TRBV6-5,-,-,TRBJ1-1,CASSTGTEAFF,TGTGCCAGCAGTACCGGGACAGAAGCTTTCTTT
TRBV29-1,TRBD1,-,TRBJ1-2,CSVDGTGGSGYTF,TGCAGCGTTGACGGGACAGGGGGCAGTGGCTACACCTTC
TRBV4-3,-,-,TRBJ2-7,CASSQEQDGGYEQYF,TGCGCCAGCAGCCAAGAACAGGACGGAGGCTACGAGCAGTACTTC
TRBV4-3,-,-,TRBJ1-5,CASSQSIRAVSNQPQHF,TGCGCCAGCAGCCAATCTATCAGGGCCGTGAGCAATCAGCCCCAGCATTTT
TRBV6-5,TRBD1,-,TRBJ2-7,CASSYIAGGSYEQYF,TGTGCCAGCAGTTACATCGCAGGGGGCTCCTACGAGCAGTACTTC
TRBV29-1,-,once,TRBJ2-7,CSVVFPPHYEQYF,TGCAGCGTTGTCTTTCCACCACACTACGAGCAGTACTTC
TRBV6-6,-,-,TRBJ1-4,CASSYSPGAHEKLFF,TGTGCCAGCAGTTACTCGCCGGGGGCGCATGAAAAACTGTTTTTT
TRBV2,-,few,TRBJ2-7,CASSMEHYEQYF,TGTGCCAGCAGTATGGAACACTACGAGCAGTACTTC
TRBV13,-,-,TRBJ1-6,CASSLVGGNYGFISPLHF,TGTGCCAGCAGCTTAGTCGGGGGAAACTACGGATTTATTTCACCCCTCCACTTT